The 15 T cell receptor beta chains presented below share a single source sample, sequenced in a study of neoadjuvant nivolumab and ipilimumab in lung cancer. Profiling relied on immunoSEQ multiplex PCR, and the TCRdb table lists in-frame clones only, not all of them. The sample has 30,000 or so clones, approximately 92% seen once; the top ten hold approximately 2.1%. This material consisted of peripheral blood, taken after neoadjuvant nivolumab, alone or with ipilimumab, at or shortly before surgery. All receptors derive from an adult with non-small cell lung cancer.

This chain joins TRBV29-1 and TRBJ2-1; D is ambiguous. The CDR3 totals 12 residues. V was trimmed by 1 base and J by 9 bases, leaving 10 bases between them. From germline, CDR1 is SQVTM and CDR2 ANQGSEA. This CDR3 is CSVEVPTGEQFF. For the CDR3, the DNA is TGCAGCGTTGAAGTCCCAACCGGTGAGCAGTTCTTC.

This chain connects TRBV5-6 to TRBJ1-4; TRBD1 aligns across 11 bases. V lost 1 base to trimming and J lost 7 bases; unmatched junction nucleotides: 6. The CDR3 sequence is 16 residues long. Looked up from germline, CDR1 is SGHDT and CDR2 is YYEEEE. The CDR3 DNA reads TGTGCCAGCAGCTTGAACGGACAGGGGGCGAGTGAAAAACTGTTTTTT. It yields the protein CASSLNGQGASEKLFF.

V usage is TRBV5-6 and J usage is TRBJ2-1, with 7 nucleotides matching TRBD2. This CDR3 has 16 residues. Losses at the gene ends were 4 bases for V and 6 bases for J; bases not matched to a gene: 13. Germline V gene data show CDR1 as SGHDT and CDR2 as YYEEEE. In DNA, the CDR3 is TGTGCCAGCAGCCCGCTTATAGGACTAGGCGGCAATGAGCAGTTCTTC. Residues: CASSPLIGLGGNEQFF.

The V and J genes are TRBV28 and TRBJ1-5; D is possibly TRBD1 (5 bases). CDR1 MDHEN and CDR2 SYDVKM come from the germline V gene. The CDR3 covers 15 residues. Trimming took off 3 bases at V and 4 bases at J, with 13 bases between the two ends. In nucleotides, the CDR3 is TGTGCCAGCAGTTTCGGCGGGGCTCCTAATCAGCCCCAGCATTTT. It codes for CASSFGGAPNQPQHF. Using reference TRBV28 and TRBJ1-5 for the parts outside the CDR3, the full variable domain is DVKVTQSSRYLVKRTGEKVFLECVQDMDHENMFWYRQDPGLGLRLIYFSYDVKMKEKGDIPEGYSVSREKKERFSLILESASTNQTSMYLCASSFGGAPNQPQHFGDGTRLSIL.

The genes are TRBV15 and TRBJ1-3; the D gene is possibly TRBD1 (6 bases). The CDR3 is 15 amino acids. Germline V CDR1 and CDR2: LNHNV, YYDKDF (reference sequence). The V and J ends lost 3 bases and 3 bases respectively, with 12 bases between them. The CDR3 sequence is CATSSVRGFGNTIYF. The CDR3 nucleotides are TGTGCCACCAGCAGCGTCAGGGGATTTGGAAACACCATATATTTT.

V usage is TRBV6-5 and J usage is TRBJ2-7; D is possibly TRBD2 (6 bases). Germline V gene data show CDR1 as MNHEY and CDR2 as SVGAGI. CDR3 length: 13 residues. Trimming removed 7 bases from V and 0 bases from J, with 10 bases in between. DNA for the CDR3: TGTGCCAGCACTCCGGGGGTCTCCTACGAGCAGTACTTC. It yields the protein CASTPGVSYEQYF.

CDR3 DNA: TGCGCCAGCAGCACCTGGACAGGTGGGGAGCGGCAGTTCTTC. Protein sequence: CASSTWTGGERQFF. The chain combines TRBV5-1 with TRBJ2-1, with TRBD1 identical over 7 bases. The CDR3 runs to 14 residues. Germline V CDR1 and CDR2: SGHRS, YFSETQ. V shed 4 bases and J 12 bases; nucleotides not matched to a gene: 13.

This rearrangement joins TRBV18 to TRBJ1-1, with 7 bases identical to TRBD1. Trimming at V came to 6 bases and at J to 7 bases, leaving 8 bases not matched to a gene. Germline CDR1 KGHSH, CDR2 LQKENI. There are 13 residues in the CDR3. CDR3 region: CASSSHRGGEAFF. Here the CDR3 DNA reads TGTGCCAGCTCTTCGCACAGGGGAGGTGAAGCTTTCTTT.

The table lists this clone with a few counts. The chain uses TRBV4-1 and TRBJ2-7, with 9 bases that match TRBD1. V lost 0 bases to trimming and J lost 6 bases; unmatched junction nucleotides: 6. Germline V gene data show CDR1 as MGHRA and CDR2 as YSYEKL. The CDR3 is 15 amino acids. The CDR3 protein is CASSQDTTGGGEQYF. The CDR3 DNA sequence: TGCGCCAGCAGCCAAGATACGACAGGGGGTGGCGAGCAGTACTTC.

As DNA, the CDR3 is TGTGCCATCAGTGAGTCGCGTGGCGGGGCGAACACCGGGGAGCTGTTTTTT. Protein: CAISESRGGANTGELFF. This chain joins TRBV10-3 and TRBJ2-2; a weak D match, TRBD2 (6 bases). CDR1 ENHRY and CDR2 SYGVKD come from the germline V gene. This CDR3 spans 17 amino acids. Trimming removed 0 bases at V and 0 bases at J, with 11 bases between.

The gene calls are TRBV7-6 and TRBJ1-1; D is undetermined. The CDR3 sequence is 13 residues long. Germline CDR1 and CDR2: SGHVS and FNYEAQ. V lost 2 bases and J lost 1, with 5 bases in between. CDR3 in amino acids: CASSLRKNTEAFF. The CDR3 DNA sequence: TGTGCCAGCAGCTTAAGGAAGAACACTGAAGCTTTCTTT.

This chain links TRBV7-2 with TRBJ2-3; 7 nucleotides align to TRBD2. Germline V lookup: CDR1 SGHTA, CDR2 FQGNSA. This CDR3 is built from 17 residues. V trimming: 4 bases; J trimming: 7 bases; junction bases outside the gene matches: 17. This CDR3 is CASSSASGTLPANTQYF. CDR3 coding DNA: TGTGCCAGCAGCTCGGCTAGCGGAACCCTGCCAGCGAATACGCAGTATTTT.

The chain links TRBV5-8 to TRBJ1-4; the D is unclear. The CDR3 has 17 amino acids. With 0 bases removed from V and 0 bases from J, the gap between germline ends came to 12 bases. The germline gives CDR1 SGHTS, CDR2 YDEGEE. The CDR3 coding sequence is TGTGCCAGCAGCTTGGGGGCCTTTCGAGCAACTAATGAAAAACTGTTTTTT. It yields the protein CASSLGAFRATNEKLFF.

This chain connects TRBV27 to TRBJ2-3; 12 positions match TRBD2. CDR3 size: 16 residues. The V and J ends lost 5 bases and 1 base, in that order; junction bases with no gene match: 4. The germline V gene encodes CDR1 MNHEY and CDR2 SMNVEV (reference sequence). CDR3 DNA: TGTGCCAGCAGTGCTAGCGGGAGGGCTGGCACAGATACGCAGTATTTT. It translates to CASSASGRAGTDTQYF.

This clone was recorded once. The rearrangement links TRBV7-6 to TRBJ2-4, with D unresolved. Trimming shortened V by 4 bases and J by 2 bases, and 6 bases separated the two germline ends. This CDR3 spans 13 amino acids. CDR1 is SGHVS and CDR2 is FNYEAQ in the germline V gene. The CDR3 protein is CASSWETKNIQYF. DNA for the CDR3: TGTGCCAGCAGCTGGGAAACCAAAAACATTCAGTACTTC. The complete variable domain, with remaining parts taken from reference TRBV7-6 and TRBJ2-4, reads GAGVSQSPRYKVTKRGQDVALRCDPISGHVSLYWYRQALGQGPEFLTYFNYEAQQDKSGLPNDRFSAERPEGSISTLTIQRTEQRDSAMYRCASSWETKNIQYFGAGTRLSVL.